The 11 T cell receptor beta chains below were found in one sample sequenced in a study of shared clonotypes between healthy human individuals. Data came from immunoSEQ multiplex PCR; TCRdb stores just in-frame clones and leaves some out. Here the sample spans 2,100,000 or so clones, roughly 95% being singletons. Sequencing was carried out using naive CD4+ T cells sorted from blood. Described subset: CD45RA+ positively selected. These receptors all stem from a man aged 18 to 29 in good health.

This chain connects TRBV28 to TRBJ2-2, with 8 bases identical to TRBD2. V was pared by 6 bases and J by 3 bases, with 6 bases of the junction left unmatched. The CDR3 loop spans 15 amino acids. Germline V gene data show CDR1 as MDHEN and CDR2 as SYDVKM. CDR3 amino acids: CASRTGGAHTGELFF. DNA of the CDR3: TGTGCCAGCAGAACGGGAGGGGCTCACACCGGGGAGCTGTTTTTT. Drawing the rest from reference TRBV28 and TRBJ2-2, the complete variable domain is DVKVTQSSRYLVKRTGEKVFLECVQDMDHENMFWYRQDPGLGLRLIYFSYDVKMKEKGDIPEGYSVSREKKERFSLILESASTNQTSMYLCASRTGGAHTGELFFGEGSRLTVL.

V is TRBV9 and J is TRBJ1-2; D remains unclear. The CDR3 spans 14 residues. V dropped 0 bases and J dropped 8 bases, with 14 bases sitting between them. The germline V gene encodes CDR1 SGDLS and CDR2 YYNGEE. In DNA form, the CDR3 reads TGTGCCAGCAGCGTAGATGTGCTTCCTCTGGGCTACACCTTC. It specifies CASSVDVLPLGYTF. Using reference TRBV9 and TRBJ1-2 for the parts outside the CDR3, the full variable domain is DSGVTQTPKHLITATGQRVTLRCSPRSGDLSVYWYQQSLDQGLQFLIQYYNGEERAKGNILERFSAQQFPDLHSELNLSSLELGDSALYFCASSVDVLPLGYTFGSGTRLTVV.

V gene TRBV6-5 combines with J gene TRBJ2-1, with 10 bases fitting TRBD2. The V and J ends lost 6 bases and 2 bases, in that order; junction bases with no gene match: 4. CDR1 is MNHEY and CDR2 is SVGAGI in the germline V gene. The CDR3 covers 15 residues. CDR3 coding DNA: TGTGCCAGCAGAAAGCGGGGGGGAGCCTACAATGAGCAGTTCTTC. Translated: CASRKRGGAYNEQFF.

This sequence joins TRBV2 and TRBJ1-1; D is unresolved. There are 15 residues in the CDR3. V lost 6 bases and J lost 4, with 18 bases in between. Germline V gene data show CDR1 as SNHLY and CDR2 as FYNNEI. Here the CDR3 DNA reads TGTGCCAGCAGGGTGGGCCCCCACGCGTCCACTGAAGCTTTCTTT. Amino acids: CASRVGPHASTEAFF. Full variable domain (remainder filled in from reference TRBV2 and TRBJ1-1): EPEVTQTPSHQVTQMGQEVILRCVPISNHLYFYWYRQILGQKVEFLVSFYNNEISEKSEIFDDQFSVERPDGSNFTLKIRSTKLEDSAMYFCASRVGPHASTEAFFGQGTRLTVV.

The sample holds a few counts of this clone. This sequence joins TRBV11-2 and TRBJ2-1; D is ambiguous. This CDR3 is 12 amino acids long. The V gene lost 5 bases and the J gene lost 6 bases, with 8 bases spanning the gap. The germline CDR1 and CDR2 sequences are SGHAT and FQNNGV. Written as DNA, the CDR3 is TGTGCCAGCAGCGAAAGAAGCAATGAGCAGTTCTTC. It translates to CASSERSNEQFF.

Here the CDR3 DNA reads TGTGCCAGCAGTGAAGCCAGCTATGGCTACACCTTC. Its translation: CASSEASYGYTF. The chain recombines TRBV6-1 with TRBJ1-2; D not certain. Trimming stripped 0 bases from V and 4 bases from J, with 3 bases between. The V gene's germline CDR1 is MNHNS and CDR2 SASEGT. This CDR3 is 12 amino acids long.

The V and J genes are TRBV9 and TRBJ1-6, with 7 nucleotides matching TRBD1. The CDR3 is 17 residues long. Germline CDR1 SGDLS, CDR2 YYNGEE. V shed 3 bases, J shed 1 base, and the junction held 7 bases outside the gene matches. In DNA form, the CDR3 reads TGTGCCAGCAGCGCCCGACAGGGTAGTTCCTATAATTCACCCCTCCACTTT. The encoded protein is CASSARQGSSYNSPLHF.

The chain joins TRBV4-1 to TRBJ2-1; D unresolved. CDR3 length equals 11 residues. The V gene's germline CDR1 is MGHRA and CDR2 YSYEKL. Trimming took off 0 bases at V and 10 bases at J, with 4 bases between the two ends. CDR3 sequence reads: CASSQDGEQFF. CDR3 in DNA: TGCGCCAGCAGCCAAGATGGAGAGCAGTTCTTC.

The J gene is TRBJ2-2, the V gene TRBV4-3; 9 nucleotides line up with TRBD1. Germline V gene data show CDR1 as LGHNA and CDR2 as YSLEER. J lost 5 bases, V lost 4 bases, and 5 bases had no gene match. The CDR3 extends over 15 amino acids. The CDR3 protein is CASSPRDRVTGELFF. DNA for the CDR3: TGCGCCAGCAGCCCCCGGGACAGGGTAACCGGGGAGCTGTTTTTT.

The chain employs TRBV2 and TRBJ2-2, with D tentatively TRBD2 (6 bases). The ends were cut back, 6 bases at V and 5 bases at J, with 13 bases in the middle. CDR3 length equals 14 residues. In germline, CDR1 is SNHLY, CDR2 FYNNEI. CDR3 sequence (DNA): TGTGCCAGCAGGAGGACCGGGACTACCGGGGAGCTGTTTTTT. Protein: CASRRTGTTGELFF.

This clone has a single count. V is TRBV9 and J is TRBJ1-2; D is perhaps TRBD1 (6 bases). Trimming cost V 9 bases and J 3 bases, with 15 bases left between them. CDR1 SGDLS and CDR2 YYNGEE come from the germline V gene. The CDR3 length is 13 residues. CDR3 loop: CANLLGGHYGYTF. CDR3 nucleotides: TGTGCCAACTTATTAGGGGGGCACTATGGCTACACCTTC.